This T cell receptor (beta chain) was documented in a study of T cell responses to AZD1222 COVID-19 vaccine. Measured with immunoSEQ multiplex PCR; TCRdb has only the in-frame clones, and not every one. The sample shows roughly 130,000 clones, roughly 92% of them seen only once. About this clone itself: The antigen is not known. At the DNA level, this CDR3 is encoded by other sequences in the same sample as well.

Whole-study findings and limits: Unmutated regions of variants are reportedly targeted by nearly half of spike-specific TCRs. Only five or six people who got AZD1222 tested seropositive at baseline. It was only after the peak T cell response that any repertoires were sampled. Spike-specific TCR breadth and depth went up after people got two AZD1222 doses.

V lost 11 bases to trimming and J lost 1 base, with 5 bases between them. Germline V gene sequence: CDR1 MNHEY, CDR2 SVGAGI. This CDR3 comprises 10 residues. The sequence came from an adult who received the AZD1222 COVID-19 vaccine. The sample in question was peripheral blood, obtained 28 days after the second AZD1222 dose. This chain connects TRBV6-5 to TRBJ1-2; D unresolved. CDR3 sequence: CASYNYGYTF. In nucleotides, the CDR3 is TGTGCCTCCTATAACTATGGCTACACCTTC.